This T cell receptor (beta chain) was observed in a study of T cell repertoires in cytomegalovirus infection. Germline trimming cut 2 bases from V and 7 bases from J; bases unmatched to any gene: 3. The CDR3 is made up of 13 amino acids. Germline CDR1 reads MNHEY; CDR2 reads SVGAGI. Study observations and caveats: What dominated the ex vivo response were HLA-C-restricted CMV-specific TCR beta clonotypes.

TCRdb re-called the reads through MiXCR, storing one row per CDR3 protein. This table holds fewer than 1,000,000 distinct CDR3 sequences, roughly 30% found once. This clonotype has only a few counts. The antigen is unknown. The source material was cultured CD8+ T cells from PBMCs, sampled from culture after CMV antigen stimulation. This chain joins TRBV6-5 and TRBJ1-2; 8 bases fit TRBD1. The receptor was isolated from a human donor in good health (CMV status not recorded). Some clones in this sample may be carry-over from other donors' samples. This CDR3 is CASSYATGVGYTF. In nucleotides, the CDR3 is TGTGCCAGCAGTTACGCGACAGGGGTTGGCTACACCTTC.